The present TCR beta chain was sequenced within a study of blood T cell repertoires in COVID-19. Germline lookup yields CDR1 LNHDA and CDR2 SQIVND (reference sequence). The CDR3 has 17 residues. The V and J ends lost 5 bases and 1 base respectively, with 18 bases between them. Assay: immunoSEQ multiplex PCR; the TCRdb copy retains only in-frame clones and omits some. The sample contains 130,000 or so clones, about 80% of which appear only once. The gene calls are TRBV19 and TRBJ1-5, with D tentatively TRBD1 (6 bases). The sequence was collected from a man in his fifties who had recovered from COVID-19. Input material: PBMCs or T cells enriched from blood (not recorded which). Here the CDR3 reads CASSSRGGGGSNQPQHF. DNA of the CDR3: TGTGCCAGTAGTTCCCGAGGGGGAGGGGGAAGCAATCAGCCCCAGCATTTT. Looking up the rest from reference TRBV19 and TRBJ1-5 gives the full variable domain: DGGITQSPKYLFRKEGQNVTLSCEQNLNHDAMYWYRQDPGQGLRLIYYSQIVNDFQKGDIAEGYSVSREKKESFPLTVTSAQKNPTAFYLCASSSRGGGGSNQPQHFGDGTRLSIL.